One sample yielded the 5 T cell receptor beta chains listed below, sequenced in a study of vaccination effects on CD4 cells after COVID-19. Their antigens remain unidentified. Culturing for about 10 days preceded CD4+ T cell isolation. All participants had two doses of either the BNT162b2 or mRNA-1273 vaccine. Assay used: immunoSEQ multiplex PCR; TCRdb lists only in-frame clones, some missing. The sample consists of around 46,000 clones, approximately 72% of them appearing once. Sequences were derived from CD4+ T cells from PBMCs cultured without peptide, sampled after COVID-19 vaccination. The receptors were sampled from a human donor who received a COVID-19 vaccine.

This chain joins TRBV5-4 and TRBJ1-1; D remains ambiguous. Trimming removed 5 bases at V and 1 base at J, with 9 bases between. This CDR3 comprises 13 residues. Germline V gives CDR1 SGHNT, CDR2 YYREEE (reference sequence). The CDR3 sequence is CASSSDPNTEAFF. The CDR3 DNA is TGTGCCAGCAGTTCCGACCCGAACACTGAAGCTTTCTTT. Together with reference TRBV5-4 and TRBJ1-1, the CDR3 gives the full variable domain: ETGVTQSPTHLIKTRGQQVTLRCSSQSGHNTVSWYQQALGQGPQFIFQYYREEENGRGNFPPRFSGLQFPNYSSELNVNALELDDSALYLCASSSDPNTEAFFGQGTRLTVV.

The rearrangement links TRBV21-1 to TRBJ2-2; the D call of TRBD1 is as the table states it, not checked on the DNA. TRBV21-1 is noted as a pseudogene. The CDR3 has 18 residues. In DNA form, the CDR3 reads TGTGCCAGCAGCAAGTTGCCAGGGCTTCCCCCGAACACCGGGGAGCTGTTTTTT. Encoded protein: CASSKLPGLPPNTGELFF.

This chain connects TRBV12-3 or TRBV12-4 to TRBJ1-2; D gene ambiguous. This CDR3 contains 12 residues. Trimming stripped 6 bases from V and 8 bases from J, with 13 bases between. The CDR3 DNA reads TGTGCCAGCAGCCAAGGAAGAGGGGGCTACACCTTC. Residues: CASSQGRGGYTF.

The V gene is TRBV18, the J gene TRBJ2-1; D uncertain. Germline V lookup: CDR1 KGHSH, CDR2 LQKENI. The ends were cut back, 6 bases at V and 6 bases at J, with 9 bases in the middle. The CDR3 is 12 amino acids. CDR3 in DNA: TGTGCCAGCTCCATACAGATCAATGAGCAGTTCTTC. Protein product: CASSIQINEQFF.

J is TRBJ2-4 and V is TRBV2; D possibly corresponds to TRBD1 (6 bases). V lost 4 bases to trimming and J lost 3 bases, with 13 bases between them. There are 15 residues in the CDR3. Germline CDR1 SNHLY, CDR2 FYNNEI. DNA for the CDR3: TGTGCCAGCAGTGTAACAGGGTCCAGCAAAAACATTCAGTACTTC. Translated: CASSVTGSSKNIQYF.